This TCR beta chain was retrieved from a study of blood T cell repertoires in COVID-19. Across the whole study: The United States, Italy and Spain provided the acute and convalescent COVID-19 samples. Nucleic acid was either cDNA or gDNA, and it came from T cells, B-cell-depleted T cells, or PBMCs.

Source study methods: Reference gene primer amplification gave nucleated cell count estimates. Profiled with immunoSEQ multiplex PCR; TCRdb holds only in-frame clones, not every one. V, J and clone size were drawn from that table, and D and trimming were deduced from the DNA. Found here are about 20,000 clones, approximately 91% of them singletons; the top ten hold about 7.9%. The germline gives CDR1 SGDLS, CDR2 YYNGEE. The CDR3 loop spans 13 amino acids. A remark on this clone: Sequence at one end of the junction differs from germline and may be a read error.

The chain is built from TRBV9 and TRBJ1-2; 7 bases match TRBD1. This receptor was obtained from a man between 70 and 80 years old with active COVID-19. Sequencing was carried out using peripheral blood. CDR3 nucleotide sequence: TGTGCCGGCAGCGACCGACAGGGCTATGGCTACACCTTC. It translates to CAGSDRQGYGYTF.